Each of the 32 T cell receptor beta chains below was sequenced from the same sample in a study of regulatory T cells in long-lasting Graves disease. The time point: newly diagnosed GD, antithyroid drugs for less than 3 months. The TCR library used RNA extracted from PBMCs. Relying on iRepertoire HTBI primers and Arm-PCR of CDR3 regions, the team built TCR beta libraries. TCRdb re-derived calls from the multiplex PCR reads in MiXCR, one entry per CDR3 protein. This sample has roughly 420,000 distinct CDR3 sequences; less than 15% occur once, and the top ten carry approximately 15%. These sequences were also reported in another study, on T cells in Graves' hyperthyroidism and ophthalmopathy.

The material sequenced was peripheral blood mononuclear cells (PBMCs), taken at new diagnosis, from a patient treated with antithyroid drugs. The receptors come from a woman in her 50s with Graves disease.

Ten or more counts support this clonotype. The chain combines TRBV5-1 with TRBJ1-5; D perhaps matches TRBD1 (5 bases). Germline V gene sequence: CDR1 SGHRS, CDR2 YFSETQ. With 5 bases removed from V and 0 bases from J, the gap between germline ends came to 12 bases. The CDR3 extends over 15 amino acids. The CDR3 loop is CASRPTAYSNQPQHF. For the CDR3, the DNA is TGCGCCAGCAGGCCGACAGCTTATAGCAATCAGCCCCAGCATTTT.

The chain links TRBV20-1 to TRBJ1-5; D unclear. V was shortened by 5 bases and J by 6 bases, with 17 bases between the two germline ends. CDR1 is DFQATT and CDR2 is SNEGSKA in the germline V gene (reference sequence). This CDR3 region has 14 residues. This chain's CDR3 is CSAPFKGLSQPQHF. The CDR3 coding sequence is TGCAGTGCTCCCTTTAAAGGGTTGAGTCAGCCCCAGCATTTT.

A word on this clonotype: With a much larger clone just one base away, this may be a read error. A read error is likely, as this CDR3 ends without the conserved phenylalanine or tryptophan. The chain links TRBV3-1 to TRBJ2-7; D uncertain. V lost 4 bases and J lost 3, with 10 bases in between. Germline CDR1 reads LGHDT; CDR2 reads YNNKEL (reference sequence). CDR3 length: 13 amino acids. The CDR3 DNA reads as TGTGCCAGCAGCCCCGGACCGGTCTACGAGCAGTACTTA. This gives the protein CASSPGPVYEQYL.

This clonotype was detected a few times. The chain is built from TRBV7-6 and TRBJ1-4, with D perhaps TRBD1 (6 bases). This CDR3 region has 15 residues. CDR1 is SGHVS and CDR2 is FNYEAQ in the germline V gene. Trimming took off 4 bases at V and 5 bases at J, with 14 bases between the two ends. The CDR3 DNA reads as TGTGCCAGCAGCTATGGAGGGGGGAGAAATGAAAAACTGTTTTTT. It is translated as CASSYGGGRNEKLFF.

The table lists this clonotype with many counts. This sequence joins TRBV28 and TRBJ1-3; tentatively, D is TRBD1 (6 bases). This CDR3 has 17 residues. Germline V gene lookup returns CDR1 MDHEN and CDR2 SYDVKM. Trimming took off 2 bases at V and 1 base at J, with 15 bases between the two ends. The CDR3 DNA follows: TGTGCCAGCAGTTTAGTACAGGGCTTTATGTCTGGAAACACCATATATTTT. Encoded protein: CASSLVQGFMSGNTIYF.

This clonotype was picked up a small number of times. For the CDR3, the DNA is TGTGCCAGCAGCTTAGTCAGGGGGAGACTAGCCAAAAACATTCAGTACTTC. Its translation: CASSLVRGRLAKNIQYF. The genes are TRBV13 and TRBJ2-4; TRBD1 agrees at 7 bases. V shed 1 base, J shed 0 bases, and the junction held 6 bases outside the gene matches. CDR1 is PRHDT and CDR2 is FYEKMQ in the germline V gene (reference sequence). There are 17 residues in the CDR3.

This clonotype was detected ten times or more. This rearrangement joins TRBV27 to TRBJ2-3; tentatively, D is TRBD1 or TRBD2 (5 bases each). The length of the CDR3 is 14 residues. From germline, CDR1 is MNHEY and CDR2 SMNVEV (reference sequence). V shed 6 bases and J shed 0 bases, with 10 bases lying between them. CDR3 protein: CASRRGRSTDTQYF. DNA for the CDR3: TGTGCCAGCAGAAGGGGACGCAGCACAGATACGCAGTATTTT.

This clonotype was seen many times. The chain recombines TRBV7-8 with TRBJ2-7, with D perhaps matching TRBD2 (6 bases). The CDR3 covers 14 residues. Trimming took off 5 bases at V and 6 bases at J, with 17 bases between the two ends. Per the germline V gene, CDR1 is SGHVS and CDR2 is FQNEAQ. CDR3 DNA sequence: TGTGCCAGCAGCAGCAGCGGGTGGGGCATCGAGCAGTACTTC. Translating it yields CASSSSGWGIEQYF.

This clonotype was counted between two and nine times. The CDR3 loop reads CASSPKIGGLNEKLFF. The CDR3 DNA follows: TGTGCCAGCAGCCCTAAAATTGGGGGTCTTAATGAAAAACTGTTTTTT. V and J are TRBV6-1 and TRBJ1-4, with TRBD1 as a possible D gene (5 bases). Germline CDR1 MNHNS, CDR2 SASEGT. Trimming cost V 6 bases and J 4 bases, with 18 bases left between them. This CDR3 region has 16 residues.

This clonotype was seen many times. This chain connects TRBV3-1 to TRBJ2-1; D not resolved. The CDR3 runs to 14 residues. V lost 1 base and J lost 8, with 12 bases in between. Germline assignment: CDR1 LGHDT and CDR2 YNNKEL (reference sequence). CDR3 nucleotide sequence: TGTGCCAGCAGCCAAGCGGTGGCGGCGGATGAGCAGTTCTTC. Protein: CASSQAVAADEQFF.

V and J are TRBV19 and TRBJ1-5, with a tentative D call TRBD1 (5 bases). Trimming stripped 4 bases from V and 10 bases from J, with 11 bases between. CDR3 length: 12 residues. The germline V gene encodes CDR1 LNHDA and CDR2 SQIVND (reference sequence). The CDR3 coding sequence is TGTGCCAGTAGTAACCAGGGCAGTCCCCAGCATTTT. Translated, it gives CASSNQGSPQHF.

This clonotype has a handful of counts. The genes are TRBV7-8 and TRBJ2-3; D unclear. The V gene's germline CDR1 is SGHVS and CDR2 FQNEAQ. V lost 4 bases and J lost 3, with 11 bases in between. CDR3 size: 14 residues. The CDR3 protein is CASSSQLRTDTQYF. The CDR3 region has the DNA TGTGCCAGCAGCTCCCAATTAAGGACAGATACGCAGTATTTT.

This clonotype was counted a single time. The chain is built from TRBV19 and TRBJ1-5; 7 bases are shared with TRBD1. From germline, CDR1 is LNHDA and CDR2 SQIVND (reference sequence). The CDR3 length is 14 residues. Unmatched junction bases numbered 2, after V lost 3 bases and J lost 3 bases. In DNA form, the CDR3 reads TGTGCCAGTAGTATTCAGGGGGACAATCAGCCCCAGCATTTT. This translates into CASSIQGDNQPQHF.

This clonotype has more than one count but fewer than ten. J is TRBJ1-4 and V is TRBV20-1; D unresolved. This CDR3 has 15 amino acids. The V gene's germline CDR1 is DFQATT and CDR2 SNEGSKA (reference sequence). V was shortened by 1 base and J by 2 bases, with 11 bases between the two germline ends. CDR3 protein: CSARVWGNTNEKLFF. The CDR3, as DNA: TGCAGTGCTAGAGTCTGGGGAAACACTAATGAAAAACTGTTTTTT.

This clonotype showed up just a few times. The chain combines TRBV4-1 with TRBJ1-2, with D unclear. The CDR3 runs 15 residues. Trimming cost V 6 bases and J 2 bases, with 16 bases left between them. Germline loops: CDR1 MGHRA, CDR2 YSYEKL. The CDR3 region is CASRPEEVTNYGYTF. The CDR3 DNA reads TGCGCCAGCAGACCGGAAGAGGTCACAAACTATGGCTACACCTTC.

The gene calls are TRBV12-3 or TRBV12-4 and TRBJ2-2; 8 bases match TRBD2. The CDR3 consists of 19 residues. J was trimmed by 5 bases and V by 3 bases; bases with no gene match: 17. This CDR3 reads CASSFASPSPASGTGELFF. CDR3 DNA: TGTGCCAGCAGTTTTGCTAGTCCTAGTCCGGCTAGCGGGACCGGGGAGCTGTTTTTT.

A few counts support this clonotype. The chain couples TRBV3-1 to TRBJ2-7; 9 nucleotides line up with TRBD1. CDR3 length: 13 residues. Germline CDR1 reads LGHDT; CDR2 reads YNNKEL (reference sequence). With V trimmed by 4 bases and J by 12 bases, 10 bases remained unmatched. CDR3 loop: CASSPSRDRDLYF. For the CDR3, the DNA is TGTGCCAGCAGCCCGTCCCGGGACAGGGACTTGTACTTC.

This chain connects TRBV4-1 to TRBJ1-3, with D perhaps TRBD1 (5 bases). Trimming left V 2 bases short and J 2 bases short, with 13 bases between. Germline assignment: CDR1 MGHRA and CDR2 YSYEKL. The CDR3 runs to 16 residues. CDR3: CASSQPGGTPGNTIYF. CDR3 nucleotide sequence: TGCGCCAGCAGCCAACCCGGCGGGACGCCTGGAAACACCATATATTTT.

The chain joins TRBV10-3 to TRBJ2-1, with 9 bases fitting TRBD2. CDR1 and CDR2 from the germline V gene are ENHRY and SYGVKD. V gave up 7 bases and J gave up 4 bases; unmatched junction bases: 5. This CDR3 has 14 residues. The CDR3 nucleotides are TGTGCCATCAATCCGGGACTAGCTTACAATGAGCAGTTCTTC. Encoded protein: CAINPGLAYNEQFF.

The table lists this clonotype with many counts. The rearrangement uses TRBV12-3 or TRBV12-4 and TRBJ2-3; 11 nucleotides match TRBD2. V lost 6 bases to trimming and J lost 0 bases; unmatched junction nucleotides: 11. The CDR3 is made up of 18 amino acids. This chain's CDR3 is CASSETGTSGTSTDTQYF. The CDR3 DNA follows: TGTGCCAGCAGCGAAACCGGGACTAGCGGTACTAGCACAGATACGCAGTATTTT.

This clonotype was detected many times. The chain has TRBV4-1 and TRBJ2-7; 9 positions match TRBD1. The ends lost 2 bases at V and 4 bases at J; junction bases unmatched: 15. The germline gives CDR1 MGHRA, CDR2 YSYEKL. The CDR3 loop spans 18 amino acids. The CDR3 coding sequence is TGCGCCAGCAGCCAAACCGGGACAGGGCTTGGGATGCGATACGAGCAGTACTTC. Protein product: CASSQTGTGLGMRYEQYF.

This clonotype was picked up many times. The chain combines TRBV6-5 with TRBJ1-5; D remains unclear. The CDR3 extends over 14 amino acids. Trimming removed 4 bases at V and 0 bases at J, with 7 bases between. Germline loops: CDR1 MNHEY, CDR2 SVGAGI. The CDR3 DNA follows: TGTGCCAGCAGTTCAGGTTATAGCAATCAGCCCCAGCATTTT. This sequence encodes CASSSGYSNQPQHF.

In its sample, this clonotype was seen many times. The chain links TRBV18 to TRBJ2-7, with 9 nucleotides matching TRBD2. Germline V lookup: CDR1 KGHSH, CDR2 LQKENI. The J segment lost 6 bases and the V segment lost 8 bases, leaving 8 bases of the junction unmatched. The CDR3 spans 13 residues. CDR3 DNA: TGTGCCAGCAGCCCGGGACTAGCTGGCGAGCAGTACTTC. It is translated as CASSPGLAGEQYF. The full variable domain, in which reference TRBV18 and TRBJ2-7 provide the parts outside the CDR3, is NAGVMQNPRHLVRRRGQEARLRCSPMKGHSHVYWYRQLPEEGLKFMVYLQKENIIDESGMPKERFSAEFPKEGPSILRIQQVVRGDSAAYFCASSPGLAGEQYFGPGTRLTVT.

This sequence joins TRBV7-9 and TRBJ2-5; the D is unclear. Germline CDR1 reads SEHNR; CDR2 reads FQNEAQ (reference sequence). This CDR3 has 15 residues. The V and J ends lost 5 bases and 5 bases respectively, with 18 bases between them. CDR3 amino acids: CASSLPLDPRETQYF. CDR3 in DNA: TGTGCCAGCAGCCTACCATTGGACCCTCGGGAGACCCAGTACTTC. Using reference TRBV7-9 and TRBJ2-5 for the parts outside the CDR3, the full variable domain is DTGVSQNPRHKITKRGQNVTFRCDPISEHNRLYWYRQTLGQGPEFLTYFQNEAQLEKSRLLSDRFSAERPKGSFSTLEIQRTEQGDSAMYLCASSLPLDPRETQYFGPGTRLLVL.

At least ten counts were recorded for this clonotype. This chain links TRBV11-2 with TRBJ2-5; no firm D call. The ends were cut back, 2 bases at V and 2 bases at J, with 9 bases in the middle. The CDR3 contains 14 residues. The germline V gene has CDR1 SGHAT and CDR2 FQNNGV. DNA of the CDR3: TGTGCCAGCAGCTTAACACAGAGGCAAGAGACCCAGTACTTC. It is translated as CASSLTQRQETQYF.

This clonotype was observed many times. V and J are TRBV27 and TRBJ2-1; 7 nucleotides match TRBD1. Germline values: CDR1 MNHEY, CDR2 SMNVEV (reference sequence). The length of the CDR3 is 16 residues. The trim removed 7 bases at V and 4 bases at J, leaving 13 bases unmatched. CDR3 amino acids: CASTPNRDSTYNEQFF. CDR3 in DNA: TGTGCCAGCACCCCGAACCGGGACAGCACATACAATGAGCAGTTCTTC.

In nucleotides, the CDR3 is TGCAGCGTTGGGTCCAGGGGGCGGAAAGACACTGAAGCTTTCTTT. As protein: CSVGSRGRKDTEAFF. The chain joins TRBV29-1 to TRBJ1-1; 8 bases line up with TRBD1. The CDR3 extends over 15 amino acids. Germline CDR1 is SQVTM and CDR2 is ANQGSEA. The V gene end was trimmed by 4 bases and the J gene end by 3 bases; junction bases not matched to a gene: 10.

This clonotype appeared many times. The CDR3 bases are TGTGCCAGCAGTGAAAACCGGAGGGGGAGTTTAGGTCGGAATGAGCAGTTCTTC. This sequence encodes CASSENRRGSLGRNEQFF. The genes are TRBV6-1 and TRBJ2-1; tentatively, D is TRBD1 or TRBD2 (6 bases each). Trimming removed 2 bases at V and 7 bases at J, with 24 bases between. CDR3 length equals 18 residues. Per the germline V gene, CDR1 is MNHNS and CDR2 is SASEGT.

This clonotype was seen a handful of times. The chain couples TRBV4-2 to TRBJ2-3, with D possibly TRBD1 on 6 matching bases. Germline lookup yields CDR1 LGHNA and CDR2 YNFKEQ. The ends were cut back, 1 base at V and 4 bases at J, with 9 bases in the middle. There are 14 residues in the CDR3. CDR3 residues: CASSQGTGSDTQYF. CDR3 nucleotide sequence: TGTGCCAGCAGCCAAGGCACAGGGTCAGATACGCAGTATTTT.

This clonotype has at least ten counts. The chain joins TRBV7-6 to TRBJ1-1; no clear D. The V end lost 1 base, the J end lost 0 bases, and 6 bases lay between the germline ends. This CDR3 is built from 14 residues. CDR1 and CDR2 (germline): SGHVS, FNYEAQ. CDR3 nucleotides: TGTGCCAGCAGCTTAGGAGTAATGAACACTGAAGCTTTCTTT. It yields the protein CASSLGVMNTEAFF.

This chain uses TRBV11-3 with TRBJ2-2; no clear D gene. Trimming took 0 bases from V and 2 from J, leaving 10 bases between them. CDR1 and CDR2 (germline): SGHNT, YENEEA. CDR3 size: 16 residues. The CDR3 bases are TGTGCCAGCAGCTTAGAGGGTTTCGAAAACACCGGGGAGCTGTTTTTT. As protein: CASSLEGFENTGELFF.

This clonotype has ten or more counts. CDR3 sequence: CASSLILGAAYEQYF. The CDR3 DNA sequence: TGTGCCAGCAGCTTAATTTTGGGAGCAGCGTACGAGCAGTACTTC. This chain joins TRBV11-2 and TRBJ2-7, with a possible D match to TRBD2 (5 bases). Trimming pared 2 bases from V and 4 bases from J, leaving 15 bases between. Looked up from germline, CDR1 is SGHAT and CDR2 is FQNNGV. CDR3 size: 15 residues. Complete variable domain (other parts from reference TRBV11-2 and TRBJ2-7): EAGVAQSPRYKIIEKRQSVAFWCNPISGHATLYWYQQILGQGPKLLIQFQNNGVVDDSQLPKDRFSAERLKGVDSTLKIQPAKLEDSAVYLCASSLILGAAYEQYFGPGTRLTVT.